The rows below give T cell receptor beta chains drawn from one sample of a study of cytotoxic CD8 clonotypes in ibrutinib-treated CLL. Here immunoSEQ multiplex PCR was the method, and the copy in TCRdb shows in-frame clones only, minus some. Among more than 300,000 clones listed, around four fifths were seen once. This sample comprised PBMCs, obtained before ibrutinib treatment. The origin of the receptors is a human donor with chronic lymphocytic leukemia. CDR3s include the opening cysteine and the closing phenylalanine or tryptophan. D genes are given only for firm matches. For some rows the clone size is stated as once, few or many, or as a class when expanded; others skip it.

abundance,d_gene,v_gene,CDR3aa
-,-,TRBV11-2,CASSLEEDYEQYF
-,TRBD2,TRBV7-3,CASSYLGTSGRARNEQFF
few,-,TRBV27,CASSVLGYEQYF
-,-,TRBV29-1,CSVGRGATEAFF
-,TRBD2,TRBV11-2,CASSLDGLAGGIRDNEQFF
-,-,TRBV25-1,CASQGYGYTF
-,-,TRBV7-9,CAGGWSSYNEQFF
-,-,TRBV30,CAWTPAGFTEAFF
-,-,TRBV27,CASSLDRPLNTEAFF
-,TRBD1,TRBV28,CASSRDRGRGLLTKNIQYF
-,-,TRBV9,CASSELGDSYNEQFF
-,-,TRBV18,CASSLDTEAFF
-,TRBD2,TRBV9,CASSLTGTSYTGELFF
-,-,TRBV6-1,CASSGNPGHYNTEAFF
-,-,TRBV6-4,CASSRISGHPNYGYTF
-,-,TRBV9,CASSQTGSSRGYTF
-,-,TRBV7-9,CASSLGGQQETQYF
-,-,TRBV7-2,CASSLEFGAGNTIYF
-,-,TRBV12-5,CASGLGKQETQYF
once,-,TRBV28,CASSSTGTATYEQYF
-,-,TRBV6-4,CASSAGPGVQPQHF
-,TRBD2,TRBV10-3,CAISGKTGTSGRGTYNEQFF
-,-,TRBV27,CASSLGQSYEQYF
once,-,TRBV30,CAWRGELYTEAFF
-,TRBD2,TRBV29-1,CSVEASSGSSYNEQFF
-,-,TRBV10-1,CASSETNGQPQHF
-,-,TRBV4-2,CASSQYRFSGNTIYF
-,TRBD1,TRBV13,CASSPGGGQGRNTIYF
-,-,TRBV6-5,CASSYSGPAQYF
few,-,TRBV27,CASSLYPHNQPQHF
-,TRBD1,TRBV5-1,CASSLAGTANEKLFF
-,-,TRBV7-6,CASSLAGDSYEQYF
few,-,TRBV4-2,CASSPGGKNIQYF
-,-,TRBV5-4,CASSSRELEQYF
-,-,TRBV4-1,CASMTPGDGGANVLTF
-,-,TRBV15,CATSRDSPFASSGANVLTF
-,-,TRBV5-1,CASSLAPGVGNEQFF
once,-,TRBV18,CASSVTDTQYF
-,-,TRBV28,CASSLSGTTHNPQHF
-,-,TRBV6-5,CASSWDRDGSSYEQYF
-,TRBD1,TRBV30,CAWSPPIGQAEAFF
-,TRBD2,TRBV28,CASSPIAGSSADTQYF
once,-,TRBV29-1,CSVEHRMNTEAFF
-,-,TRBV9,CASSVDANTEAFF
-,-,TRBV9,CASRAGNTIYF
-,TRBD2,TRBV7-2,CASTGLAGNYNEQFF
-,-,TRBV6-5,CASSYTRPLTEAFF
once,TRBD1,TRBV2,CASSPQGAGYGYTF
-,-,TRBV4-3,CASSQSGVSSGNTIYF
-,-,TRBV9,CASSTGTGHGTDTQYF
-,-,TRBV29-1,CSVEGGWETQYF
once,TRBD2,TRBV4-3,CASSQDLSQGLAGKTQYF
-,-,TRBV14,CASSPLGRGNTEAFF
-,TRBD1,TRBV5-1,CASSWGPTGAGYTF